The sequence of this T cell receptor beta chain was determined in a study of T cell responses to AZD1222 COVID-19 vaccine. As for the study in general: Pooled samples include second doses given at about 4 or 12 weeks.

Germline V lookup: CDR1 SEHNR, CDR2 FQNEAQ (reference sequence). The CDR3 extends over 14 amino acids. The V end lost 2 bases, the J end lost 13 bases, and 21 bases lay between the germline ends. This table comes from immunoSEQ multiplex PCR, and its TCRdb copy is limited to in-frame clones, with some not included. The sample has 120,000 or so clones, roughly nine tenths seen once. There are many counts of this clone. Its specificity is unknown. General study points: Close to half of all spike-specific TCRs reportedly target regions of the variants that are unmutated.

V usage is TRBV7-9 and J usage is TRBJ2-7, with D possibly matching TRBD2 (7 bases). The sequence was collected from an adult in good health. The input for sequencing was peripheral blood, taken on day 0 of AZD1222 vaccination. The CDR3 sequence is CASSLTDSGGQPYF. Here the CDR3 DNA reads TGTGCCAGCAGCTTAACGGACTCGGGGGGCCAGCCCTACTTC.